This is a list of T cell receptor beta chains from one sample in a study of blood T cell repertoires in COVID-19. Assay: immunoSEQ multiplex PCR; the TCRdb copy retains only in-frame clones and omits some. The table has about 160,000 clones, 85% to 90% seen once. Material for sequencing was peripheral blood. These TCRs come from a woman aged 70-85 years with acute or convalescent COVID-19. Each CDR3 is given with its conserved first and last residue. The D gene is left open where the match is weak. Size values are once, few and many counts, or a class for expanded clones, and some rows have none.

v_call	d_call	clone_size	j_call	cdr3_aa	cdr3_nt
TRBV11-2	NA	NA	TRBJ1-2	CASSFGGEGYTF	TGTGCCAGCAGCTTCGGGGGGGAGGGCTACACCTTC
TRBV6-1	TRBD1	NA	TRBJ2-2	CASSDQGAGTGELFF	TGTGCCAGCAGTGATCAGGGGGCCGGCACCGGGGAGCTGTTTTTT
TRBV9	NA	NA	TRBJ2-3	CASSVRDNSDTQYF	TGTGCCAGCAGCGTACGGGACAACTCTGATACGCAGTATTTT
TRBV7-2	TRBD2	once	TRBJ2-1	CASSLWAGARNNEQFF	TGTGCCAGCAGCTTGTGGGCGGGAGCTAGGAACAATGAGCAGTTCTTC
TRBV29-1	TRBD1	NA	TRBJ1-2	CSAGAGGTRGYTF	TGCAGCGCGGGAGCAGGGGGAACCCGAGGCTACACCTTC
TRBV19	NA	NA	TRBJ2-6	CASSSRGDITGANVLTF	TGTGCCAGTAGTAGCAGGGGGGATATTACCGGGGCCAACGTCCTGACTTTC
TRBV18	NA	NA	TRBJ1-2	CASASSRGYTF	TGTGCTAGCGCGTCCTCCCGCGGCTACACCTTC
TRBV5-4	NA	NA	TRBJ1-4	CASGGINEKLFF	TGTGCCAGCGGAGGGATTAATGAAAAACTGTTTTTT
TRBV15	NA	NA	TRBJ2-2	CATSPTRTGELFF	TGTGCCACCAGTCCGACTAGGACCGGGGAGCTGTTTTTT
TRBV15	TRBD2	NA	TRBJ2-1	CATSRPTPTSGNEQFF	TGTGCCACCAGCAGACCCACCCCGACTAGCGGCAATGAGCAGTTCTTC
TRBV5-6	NA	NA	TRBJ1-2	CASSLGRFLGYTF	TGTGCCAGCAGCTTGGGTCGGTTTTTAGGCTACACCTTC
TRBV4-1	NA	NA	TRBJ1-2	CASSQDGAGRSYGYTF	TGCGCCAGCAGCCAAGACGGCGCAGGGAGGTCCTATGGCTACACCTTC
TRBV12-5	TRBD2	NA	TRBJ2-3	CASGPGGLAGDGNTQYF	TGTGCTAGTGGTCCCGGGGGACTAGCGGGAGACGGGAATACGCAGTATTTT